These 3 T cell receptor beta chains originate from one sample sequenced in a study of shared clonotypes between healthy human individuals. The table came from immunoSEQ multiplex PCR; TCRdb's copy has only in-frame clones and leaves some out. The data contain around 2,000,000 clones, roughly 95% of them seen just once; the ten biggest clones take up 0.1% to 0.15%. The sample taken for sequencing was naive CD4+ T cells sorted from blood. Subset denoted: CD45RA+ positively selected. The receptors originated from a man between 18 and 35 years old in good health.

This chain joins TRBV6-1 and TRBJ2-1; no firm D call. Trimming took off 7 bases at V and 4 bases at J, with 11 bases between the two ends. CDR1 is MNHNS and CDR2 is SASEGT in the germline V gene. This CDR3 comprises 13 residues. CDR3 protein: CASTFVDYNEQFF. The CDR3 DNA reads as TGTGCCAGCACCTTTGTGGATTACAATGAGCAGTTCTTC.

The chain joins TRBV11-2 to TRBJ1-2; D is possibly TRBD1 (5 bases). Germline CDR1 is SGHAT and CDR2 is FQNNGV. CDR3 size: 13 residues. V was cut by 1 base and J by 7 bases, with 10 bases left in between. The CDR3 DNA reads TGTGCCAGCAGCTTAGCGGGGCTGGGTGGCTACACCTTC. It is translated as CASSLAGLGGYTF.

The chain joins TRBV27 to TRBJ1-1; D gene ambiguous. V was cut by 3 bases and J by 0 bases, with 11 bases left in between. The CDR3 has 15 amino acids. Germline V gives CDR1 MNHEY, CDR2 SMNVEV (reference sequence). Here the CDR3 DNA reads TGTGCCAGCAGTTTGTATGGAGCCATGAACACTGAAGCTTTCTTT. Translation gives CASSLYGAMNTEAFF.